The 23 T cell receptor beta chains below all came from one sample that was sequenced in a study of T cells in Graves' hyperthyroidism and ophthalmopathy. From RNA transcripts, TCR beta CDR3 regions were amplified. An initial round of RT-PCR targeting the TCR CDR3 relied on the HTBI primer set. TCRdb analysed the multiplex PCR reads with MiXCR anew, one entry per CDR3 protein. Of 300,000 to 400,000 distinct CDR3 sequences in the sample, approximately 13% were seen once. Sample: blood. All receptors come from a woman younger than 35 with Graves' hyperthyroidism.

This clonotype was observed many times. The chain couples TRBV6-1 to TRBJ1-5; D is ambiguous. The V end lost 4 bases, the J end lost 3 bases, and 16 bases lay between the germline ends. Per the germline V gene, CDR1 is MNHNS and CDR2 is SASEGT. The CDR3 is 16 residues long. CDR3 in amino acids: CASSGATVALNQPQHF. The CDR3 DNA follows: TGTGCCAGCAGTGGAGCGACCGTGGCCCTCAATCAGCCCCAGCATTTT.

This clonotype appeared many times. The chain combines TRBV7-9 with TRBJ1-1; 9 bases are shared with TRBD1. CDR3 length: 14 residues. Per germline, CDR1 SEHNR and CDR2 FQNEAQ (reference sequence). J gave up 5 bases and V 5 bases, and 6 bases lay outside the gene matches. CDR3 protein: CASSPQGARTEAFF. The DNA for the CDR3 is TGTGCCAGCAGCCCACAGGGGGCGAGGACTGAAGCTTTCTTT.

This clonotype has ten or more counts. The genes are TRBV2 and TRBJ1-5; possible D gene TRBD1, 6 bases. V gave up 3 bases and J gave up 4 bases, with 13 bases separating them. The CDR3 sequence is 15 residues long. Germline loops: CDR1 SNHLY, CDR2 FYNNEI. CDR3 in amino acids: CASSDATGRNQPQHF. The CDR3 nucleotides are TGTGCCAGCAGTGACGCTACAGGGCGAAATCAGCCCCAGCATTTT.

CDR3 DNA sequence: TGTGCCAGCAGCGCGGGGACTAGCGGGAATAAGCAGTACTTC. This gives the protein CASSAGTSGNKQYF. V and J are TRBV11-2 and TRBJ2-7, with 13 positions matching TRBD2. With 5 bases clipped from V and 8 bases from J, the junction kept 6 bases outside the gene matches. The germline V gene encodes CDR1 SGHAT and CDR2 FQNNGV. The CDR3 spans 14 residues.

This CDR3 reads CASAATPGNEQFF. For the CDR3, the DNA is TGTGCCAGCGCTGCGACTCCTGGCAATGAGCAGTTCTTC. The genes are TRBV12-3 or TRBV12-4 and TRBJ2-1; D remains unclear. Trimming left V 8 bases short and J 6 bases short, with 14 bases between. This CDR3 contains 13 residues.

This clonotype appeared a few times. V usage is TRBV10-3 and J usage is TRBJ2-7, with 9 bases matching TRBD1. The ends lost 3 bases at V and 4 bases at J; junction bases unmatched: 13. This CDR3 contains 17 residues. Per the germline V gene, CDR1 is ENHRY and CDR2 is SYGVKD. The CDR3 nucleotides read TGTGCCATCAGTGAACCCGTACTAGGGGACAGGGTTTACGAGCAGTACTTC. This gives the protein CAISEPVLGDRVYEQYF.

The CDR3 is CASSLDQGWGEAFF. The CDR3 DNA reads TGCGCCAGCAGCTTGGACCAGGGCTGGGGTGAAGCTTTCTTT. This chain joins TRBV5-1 and TRBJ1-1, with a weak D call TRBD1 (5 bases). CDR1 is SGHRS and CDR2 is YFSETQ in the germline V gene. Trimming stripped 0 bases from V and 7 bases from J, with 13 bases between. This CDR3 is built from 14 residues.

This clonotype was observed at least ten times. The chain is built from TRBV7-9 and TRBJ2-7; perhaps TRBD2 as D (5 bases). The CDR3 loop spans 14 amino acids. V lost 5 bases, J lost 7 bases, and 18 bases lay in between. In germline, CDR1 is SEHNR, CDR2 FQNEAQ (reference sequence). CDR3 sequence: CASSRDMDFLEQYF. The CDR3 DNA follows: TGTGCCAGCAGCCGAGATATGGACTTCCTGGAGCAGTACTTC.

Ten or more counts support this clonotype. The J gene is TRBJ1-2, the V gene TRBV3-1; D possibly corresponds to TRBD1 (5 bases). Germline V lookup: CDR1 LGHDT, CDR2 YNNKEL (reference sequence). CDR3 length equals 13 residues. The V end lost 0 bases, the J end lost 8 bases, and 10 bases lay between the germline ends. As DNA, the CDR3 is TGTGCCAGCAGCCAAGACCAGGGAGGAGGCTACACCTTC. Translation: CASSQDQGGGYTF.

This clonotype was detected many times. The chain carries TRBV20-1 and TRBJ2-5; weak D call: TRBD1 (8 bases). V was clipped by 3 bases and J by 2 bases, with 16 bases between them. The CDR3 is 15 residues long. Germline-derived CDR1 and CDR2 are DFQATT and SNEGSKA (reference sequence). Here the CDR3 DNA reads TGCAGTGCTAGCATACAGGGGGGGGAACAAGAGACCCAGTACTTC. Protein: CSASIQGGEQETQYF.

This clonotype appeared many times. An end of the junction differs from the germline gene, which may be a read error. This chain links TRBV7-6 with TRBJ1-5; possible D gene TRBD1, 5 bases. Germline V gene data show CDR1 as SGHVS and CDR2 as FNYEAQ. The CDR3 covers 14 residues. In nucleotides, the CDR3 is TGTGCCAGCAGCCCCGGGACCGTCAATCGGCCCCAGCATTTT. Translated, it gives CASSPGTVNRPQHF.

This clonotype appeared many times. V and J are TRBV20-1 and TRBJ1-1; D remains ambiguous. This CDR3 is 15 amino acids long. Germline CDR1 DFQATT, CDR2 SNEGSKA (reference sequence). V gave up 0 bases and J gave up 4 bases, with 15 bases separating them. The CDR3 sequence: CSARDLEAWGTEAFF. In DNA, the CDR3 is TGCAGTGCTAGAGATCTGGAGGCTTGGGGCACTGAAGCTTTCTTT.

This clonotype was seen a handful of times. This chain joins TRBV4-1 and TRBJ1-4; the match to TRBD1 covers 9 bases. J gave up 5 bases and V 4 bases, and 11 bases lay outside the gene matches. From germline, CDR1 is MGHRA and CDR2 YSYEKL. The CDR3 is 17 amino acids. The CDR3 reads CASSLDAGGTGNEKLFF. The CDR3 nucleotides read TGCGCCAGCAGCCTGGACGCCGGTGGGACAGGGAATGAAAAACTGTTTTTT.

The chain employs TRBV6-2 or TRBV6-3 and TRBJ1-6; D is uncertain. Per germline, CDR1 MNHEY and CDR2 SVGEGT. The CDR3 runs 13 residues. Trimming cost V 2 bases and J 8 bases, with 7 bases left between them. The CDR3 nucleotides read TGTGCCAGCAGTTACGTCGGGTATTCACCCCTCCACTTT. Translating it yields CASSYVGYSPLHF.

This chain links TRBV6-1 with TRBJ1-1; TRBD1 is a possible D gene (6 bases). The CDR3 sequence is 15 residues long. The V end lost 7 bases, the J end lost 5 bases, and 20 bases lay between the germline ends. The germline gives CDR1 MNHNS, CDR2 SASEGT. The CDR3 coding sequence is TGTGCCAGCATAAAACCCACAGGGTTAAGGACTGAAGCTTTCTTT. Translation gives CASIKPTGLRTEAFF.

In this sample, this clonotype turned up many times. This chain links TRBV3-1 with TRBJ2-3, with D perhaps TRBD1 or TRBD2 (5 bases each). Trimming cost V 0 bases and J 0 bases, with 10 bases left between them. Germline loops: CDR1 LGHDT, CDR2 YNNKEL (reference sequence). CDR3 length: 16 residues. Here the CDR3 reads CASSQEIGGSTDTQYF. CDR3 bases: TGTGCCAGCAGCCAAGAGATTGGGGGAAGCACAGATACGCAGTATTTT.

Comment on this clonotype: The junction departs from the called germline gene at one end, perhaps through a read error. The CDR3 sequence is CATSDASGTQGTQYF. The CDR3 DNA follows: TGTGCCACCAGTGATGCTTCCGGGACCCAGGGGACCCAGTACTTC. The V and J genes are TRBV28 and TRBJ2-5, with D perhaps matching TRBD1 or TRBD2 (5 bases each). Germline V gene sequence: CDR1 MDHEN, CDR2 SYDVKM. The length of the CDR3 is 15 residues.

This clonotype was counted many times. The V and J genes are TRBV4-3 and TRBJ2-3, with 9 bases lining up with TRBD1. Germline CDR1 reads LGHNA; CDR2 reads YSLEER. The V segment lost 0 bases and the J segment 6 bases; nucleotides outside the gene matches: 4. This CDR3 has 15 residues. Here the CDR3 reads CASSQEGDRADTQYF. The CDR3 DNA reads TGCGCCAGCAGCCAAGAAGGGGACAGGGCGGATACGCAGTATTTT.

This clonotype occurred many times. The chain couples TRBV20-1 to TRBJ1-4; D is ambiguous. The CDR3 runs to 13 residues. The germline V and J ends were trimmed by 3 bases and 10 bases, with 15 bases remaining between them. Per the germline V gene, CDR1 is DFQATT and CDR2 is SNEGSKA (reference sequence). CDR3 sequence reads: CSASGGAPRKLFF. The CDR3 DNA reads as TGCAGTGCTAGTGGAGGCGCGCCGAGAAAACTGTTTTTT.

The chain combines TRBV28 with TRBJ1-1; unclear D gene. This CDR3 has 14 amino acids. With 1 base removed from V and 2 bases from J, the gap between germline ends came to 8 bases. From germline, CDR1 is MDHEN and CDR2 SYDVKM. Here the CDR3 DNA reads TGTGCCAGCAGTTTATTGGGCCCCAACACTGAAGCTTTCTTT. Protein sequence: CASSLLGPNTEAFF.

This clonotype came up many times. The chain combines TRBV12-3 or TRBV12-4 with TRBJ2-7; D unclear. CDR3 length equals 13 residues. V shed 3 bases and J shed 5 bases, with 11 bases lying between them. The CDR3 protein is CASSLGFPNEQYF. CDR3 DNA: TGTGCCAGCAGTTTGGGTTTTCCGAACGAGCAGTACTTC.

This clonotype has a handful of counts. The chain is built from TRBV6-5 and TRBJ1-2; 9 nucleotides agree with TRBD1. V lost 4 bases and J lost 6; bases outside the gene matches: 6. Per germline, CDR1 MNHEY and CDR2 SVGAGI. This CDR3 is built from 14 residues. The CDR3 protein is CASSFGTGRDGYTF. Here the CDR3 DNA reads TGTGCCAGCAGTTTTGGGACAGGGCGGGATGGCTACACCTTC.

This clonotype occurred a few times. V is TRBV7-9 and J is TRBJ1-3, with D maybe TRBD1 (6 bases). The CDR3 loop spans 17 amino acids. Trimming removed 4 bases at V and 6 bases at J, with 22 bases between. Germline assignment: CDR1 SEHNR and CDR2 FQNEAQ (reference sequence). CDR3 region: CASSSKGGVSWENTIYF. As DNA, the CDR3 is TGTGCCAGCAGCTCCAAAGGGGGAGTGAGTTGGGAAAACACCATATATTTT.